The entry below gives a single TCR beta chain sequence along with its context. Here immunoSEQ multiplex PCR was the method, and the copy in TCRdb shows in-frame clones only, minus some. This table has about 44,000 clones, about 87% appearing once. The data originate from a study of blood T cell repertoires in COVID-19. For the study at large: Sample material is recorded as cDNA or gDNA derived from T cells, B-cell-depleted T cells, or PBMCs.

The V segment lost 7 bases and the J segment 0 bases; nucleotides outside the gene matches: 5. In germline, CDR1 is MDHEN, CDR2 SYDVKM. The CDR3 contains 15 residues. The clonotype comes from a woman aged 40 to 55 with acute or convalescent COVID-19. The chain joins TRBV28 to TRBJ2-1; the match to TRBD1 covers 8 bases. Sequences were obtained from peripheral blood. CDR3 protein: CASIAGGSSYNEQFF. For the CDR3, the DNA is TGTGCCAGCATTGCAGGGGGCAGCTCCTACAATGAGCAGTTCTTC.